The entry below gives a single T cell receptor (beta chain) sequence along with its context. The antigen is undetermined. This entry is derived from a study of CXCR3-negative and CXCR3-positive naive CD8 T cells. Carrying UMI labels, the TRB cDNA libraries were prepared through 5' RACE. Reprocessing the 5' RACE reads, TCRdb reports a single entry for every CDR3 protein and omits DNA. The repertoire table contains about 120,000 distinct CDR3 sequences. Germline CDR1 and CDR2: MDHEN and SYDVKM. The CDR3 runs 14 residues. Whole-study findings and limits: Against CXCR3-negative naive cells, CXCR3-positive naive cells showed more hydrophobic TRB CDR3s.

The chain joins TRBV28 to TRBJ2-3. The source material was naive CXCR3+ CD8+ T cells from blood. Noted subset: CD45RO-CCR7+CD27+CD95- naive CD8+ T cells expressing CXCR3 (TNR3+). This TCR came from a human donor in good health. Some clones in this sample may be carry-over from other donors' samples. CDR3 region: CASSLGLAADTQYF. Based on the CDR3 plus reference TRBV28 and TRBJ2-3, the full variable domain is DVKVTQSSRYLVKRTGEKVFLECVQDMDHENMFWYRQDPGLGLRLIYFSYDVKMKEKGDIPEGYSVSREKKERFSLILESASTNQTSMYLCASSLGLAADTQYFGPGTRLTVL.